This record covers a single TCR beta chain. This entry is derived from a study of blood T cell repertoires in COVID-19. Study at large: Both acute and convalescent COVID-19 samples were obtained from the United States, Italy and Spain. The cDNA or gDNA used as material had been derived from T cells, B-cell-depleted T cells, or PBMCs.

Methods used by the authors: Using reference gene primer amplification, nucleated cell counts were estimated. Only in-frame clones appear in the TCRdb table, and some are missing; sequencing was by immunoSEQ multiplex PCR. For V, J and clone size, that table is used; D and trimming come from the DNA. The table includes over 350,000 clones, roughly 90% detected once. V shed 5 bases and J shed 6 bases, with 11 bases lying between them. Germline assignment: CDR1 SGHAT and CDR2 FQDESV (reference sequence). The CDR3 totals 12 residues. The chain is built from TRBV11-1 and TRBJ2-7, with D possibly TRBD1 on 6 matching bases. This sequence originates from a woman in her 30s with acute or convalescent COVID-19. Sequencing was carried out using peripheral blood. CDR3 coding DNA: TGTGCCAGCAGCCCGGAGACAGGCGAGCAGTACTTC. It specifies CASSPETGEQYF.